The 20 T cell receptor beta chains presented below share a single source sample, sequenced in a study of shared T cell receptors in the human thymus. Sequencing used immunoSEQ multiplex PCR; TCRdb keeps in-frame clones, though not all of them. This sample has over 650,000 clones, with around 87% found just once. The data also belong to a second study, concerning human thymus T cells.

The specimen sequenced was thymocytes. The receptors derive from a boy in the first two years of life with a congenital heart defect.

The gene calls are TRBV4-1 and TRBJ1-2, with D perhaps matching TRBD1 (5 bases). The CDR3 covers 18 residues. From germline, CDR1 is MGHRA and CDR2 YSYEKL. Trimming shortened V by 2 bases and J by 3 bases, and 22 bases separated the two germline ends. CDR3 sequence reads: CASSQQPSPRGRDYGYTF. The CDR3 nucleotides are TGCGCCAGCAGCCAACAGCCTTCTCCCCGAGGCAGGGACTATGGCTACACCTTC.

The chain employs TRBV5-6 and TRBJ1-1; no firm D call. CDR3 size: 16 residues. Germline CDR1 is SGHDT and CDR2 is YYEEEE. The V gene lost 1 base and the J gene lost 3 bases, with 16 bases spanning the gap. CDR3 nucleotides: TGTGCCAGCAGCTTGATCCTCCAAAGCCCTGACACTGAAGCTTTCTTT. As protein: CASSLILQSPDTEAFF.

CDR3 DNA: TGTGCCTGGAGTGAGACAGGGCAAGTTGAAAAACTGTTTTTT. This sequence encodes CAWSETGQVEKLFF. The chain couples TRBV30 to TRBJ1-4; 7 bases align to TRBD1. Unmatched junction bases numbered 6, after V lost 1 base and J lost 7 bases. This CDR3 is 14 amino acids long. Germline V gene lookup returns CDR1 GTSNPN and CDR2 SVGIG (reference sequence).

This clone was counted a single time. This sequence joins TRBV13 and TRBJ2-1; a possible D gene is TRBD2 (6 bases). There are 15 residues in the CDR3. Per the germline V gene, CDR1 is PRHDT and CDR2 is FYEKMQ (reference sequence). V lost 4 bases, J lost 0 bases, and 10 bases lay in between. CDR3 nucleotide sequence: TGTGCCAGCAGCTCGATAGCGGACTCCTACAATGAGCAGTTCTTC. Translating it yields CASSSIADSYNEQFF.

The genes are TRBV19 and TRBJ2-7; 10 bases fit TRBD1. Looked up from germline, CDR1 is LNHDA and CDR2 is SQIVND (reference sequence). The CDR3 spans 14 residues. J was trimmed by 9 bases and V by 4 bases; bases with no gene match: 9. The CDR3 DNA follows: TGTGCCAGTAGTACCCGGGACAGGGGCCTATCGCAGTACTTC. It encodes CASSTRDRGLSQYF. Using reference TRBV19 and TRBJ2-7 for the parts outside the CDR3, the full variable domain is DGGITQSPKYLFRKEGQNVTLSCEQNLNHDAMYWYRQDPGQGLRLIYYSQIVNDFQKGDIAEGYSVSREKKESFPLTVTSAQKNPTAFYLCASSTRDRGLSQYFGPGTRLTVT.

Notes on this clone: This specimen includes other DNA sequences encoding the same CDR3. The chain recombines TRBV30 with TRBJ1-6; the D is unclear. This CDR3 has 15 amino acids. The germline gives CDR1 GTSNPN, CDR2 SVGIG (reference sequence). Deletions cut 2 bases from V and 0 bases from J, with 8 bases between. CDR3 bases: TGTGCCTGGAGTAGAGGGATCTCCTATAATTCACCCCTCCACTTT. This gives the protein CAWSRGISYNSPLHF.

This rearrangement joins TRBV5-8 to TRBJ1-1; TRBD1 agrees at 10 bases. The CDR3 covers 17 residues. The germline V gene encodes CDR1 SGHTS and CDR2 YDEGEE. V shed 0 bases and J 5 bases; nucleotides not matched to a gene: 10. In DNA form, the CDR3 reads TGTGCCAGCAGCTTGGTGTGGGACAGGGGAGAGAGGACTGAAGCTTTCTTT. Its translation is CASSLVWDRGERTEAFF.

The J gene is TRBJ2-1, the V gene TRBV6-5; no clear D gene. CDR3 length: 15 residues. Germline V lookup: CDR1 MNHEY, CDR2 SVGAGI. Trimming left V 0 bases short and J 7 bases short, with 13 bases between. The CDR3: CASSYSNAGRNEQFF. CDR3 in DNA: TGTGCCAGCAGTTACTCGAATGCAGGTCGGAATGAGCAGTTCTTC.

This clone was recorded once. The CDR3, as DNA: TGTGCCAGCAGTCCGGCTGGGGCAGGGGGCACTTCTGGAAACACCATATATTTT. Its protein product is CASSPAGAGGTSGNTIYF. The chain recombines TRBV7-9 with TRBJ1-3; 8 bases match TRBD1. The CDR3 length is 18 residues. V shed 6 bases and J 1 base; nucleotides not matched to a gene: 14. Germline CDR1 is SEHNR and CDR2 is FQNEAQ (reference sequence).

The V call is TRBV4-1, the J call TRBJ2-3; 7 positions match TRBD2. This CDR3 region has 13 residues. The germline V gene has CDR1 MGHRA and CDR2 YSYEKL. V shed 3 bases and J 4 bases; nucleotides not matched to a gene: 1. The CDR3 reads CASSHGGADTQYF. The CDR3 DNA reads as TGCGCCAGCAGCCATGGGGGGGCAGATACGCAGTATTTT.

V usage is TRBV27 and J usage is TRBJ2-1; the match to TRBD2 covers 16 bases. Losses at the gene ends were 3 bases for V and 0 bases for J; bases not matched to a gene: 14. Germline V CDR1 and CDR2: MNHEY, SMNVEV (reference sequence). There are 22 residues in the CDR3. Here the CDR3 reads CASSLTSQGLAGGGSSYNEQFF. The DNA for the CDR3 is TGTGCCAGCAGTTTGACCAGCCAGGGACTAGCGGGAGGGGGAAGCTCCTACAATGAGCAGTTCTTC.

This clone was picked up a small number of times. V gene TRBV28 combines with J gene TRBJ2-1, with 9 bases matching TRBD1. The V segment lost 8 bases and the J segment 7 bases; nucleotides outside the gene matches: 12. This CDR3 is 15 amino acids long. Germline V gene lookup returns CDR1 MDHEN and CDR2 SYDVKM. CDR3 amino acids: CASEGDRESSNEQFF. The CDR3 DNA sequence: TGTGCCAGCGAAGGGGACAGGGAGTCATCAAATGAGCAGTTCTTC.

About this clone itself: This CDR3 is also generated by other DNA sequences in the sample. The chain couples TRBV5-1 to TRBJ1-1; no clear D. Trimming shortened V by 0 bases and J by 1 base, and 7 bases separated the two germline ends. The CDR3 is 14 amino acids. Germline V gene sequence: CDR1 SGHRS, CDR2 YFSETQ. CDR3 DNA: TGCGCCAGCAGCTTGGCCGCGGGGAACACTGAAGCTTTCTTT. This translates into CASSLAAGNTEAFF.

The chain combines TRBV18 with TRBJ2-7; 9 bases fit TRBD1. Unmatched junction bases numbered 7, after V lost 3 bases and J lost 1 base. Germline loops: CDR1 KGHSH, CDR2 LQKENI. This CDR3 is built from 16 residues. In DNA, the CDR3 is TGTGCCAGCTCACCGGATTCCGGGACAGGGTCCTACGAGCAGTACTTC. Amino acids: CASSPDSGTGSYEQYF.

The chain is built from TRBV6-6 and TRBJ2-3; D uncertain. The V end was cut by 6 bases, the J end by 0 bases, with 13 bases between. This CDR3 contains 15 residues. Per the germline V gene, CDR1 is MNHNY and CDR2 is SVGAGI (reference sequence). Written as DNA, the CDR3 is TGTGCCAGCAGGACTTGCGTCCCTAGCACAGATACGCAGTATTTT. This codes for CASRTCVPSTDTQYF.

V is TRBV7-9 and J is TRBJ2-7; D is possibly TRBD2 (6 bases). From germline, CDR1 is SEHNR and CDR2 FQNEAQ (reference sequence). The V end lost 3 bases, the J end lost 3 bases, and 18 bases lay between the germline ends. The CDR3 length is 16 residues. CDR3 DNA sequence: TGTGCCAGCAGCTTTTCAGGTCCGGGACTGAGCTACGAGCAGTACTTC. It codes for CASSFSGPGLSYEQYF.

V and J are TRBV11-3 and TRBJ2-1; maybe TRBD2 (6 bases). The length of the CDR3 is 12 residues. With 3 bases removed from V and 10 bases from J, the gap between germline ends came to 10 bases. Germline lookup yields CDR1 SGHNT and CDR2 YENEEA. CDR3 nucleotides: TGTGCCAGCAGCTTCTCGAGCGGGGAGCAGTTCTTC. Residues: CASSFSSGEQFF.

V and J are TRBV4-3 and TRBJ2-1; weak D call: TRBD1 (6 bases). The germline gives CDR1 LGHNA, CDR2 YSLEER. V lost 2 bases, J lost 8 bases, and 19 bases lay in between. CDR3 length: 16 amino acids. CDR3 in amino acids: CASSQKGVPHWDEQFF. In nucleotides, the CDR3 is TGCGCCAGCAGCCAAAAGGGGGTACCCCATTGGGATGAGCAGTTCTTC.

The V call is TRBV6-5, the J call TRBJ2-1; 10 positions agree with TRBD1. Germline assignment: CDR1 MNHEY and CDR2 SVGAGI. Germline trimming cut 6 bases from V and 6 bases from J; bases unmatched to any gene: 8. This CDR3 is built from 15 residues. The CDR3 loop reads CASRTDRGPINEQFF. Here the CDR3 DNA reads TGTGCCAGCAGAACTGACAGGGGGCCTATCAATGAGCAGTTCTTC.

The rearrangement links TRBV19 to TRBJ1-5; possible D gene TRBD1, 5 bases. The germline CDR1 and CDR2 sequences are LNHDA and SQIVND (reference sequence). The ends were cut back, 7 bases at V and 6 bases at J, with 10 bases in the middle. This CDR3 is built from 12 residues. CDR3 loop: CASTIDSQPQHF. In DNA form, the CDR3 reads TGTGCCAGTACCATCGACAGTCAGCCCCAGCATTTT.